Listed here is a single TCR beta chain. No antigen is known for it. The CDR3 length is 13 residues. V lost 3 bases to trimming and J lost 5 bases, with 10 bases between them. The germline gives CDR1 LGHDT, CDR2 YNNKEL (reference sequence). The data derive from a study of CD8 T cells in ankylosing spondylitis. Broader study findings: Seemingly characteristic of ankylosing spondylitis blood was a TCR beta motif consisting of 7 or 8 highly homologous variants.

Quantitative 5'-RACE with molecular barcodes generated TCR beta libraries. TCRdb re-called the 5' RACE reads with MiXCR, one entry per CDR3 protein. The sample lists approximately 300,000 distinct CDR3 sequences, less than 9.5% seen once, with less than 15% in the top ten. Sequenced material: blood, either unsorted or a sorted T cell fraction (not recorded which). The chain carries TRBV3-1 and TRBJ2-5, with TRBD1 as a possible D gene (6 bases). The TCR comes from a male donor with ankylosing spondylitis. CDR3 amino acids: CASSQFQGETQYF. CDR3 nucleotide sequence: TGTGCCAGCAGCCAGTTCCAGGGGGAGACCCAGTACTTC.